The 19 T cell receptor beta chains below were found in one sample sequenced in a study of shared clonotypes between healthy human individuals. Selected positively for CCR7 and CD45RO-negative, naive CD8 cells excluded terminally differentiated effector memory CD45RA+ cells. TCRdb's table, derived via immunoSEQ multiplex PCR, lists solely in-frame clones and lacks some. This table has 1.5 million to 2.5 million clones, about 95% appearing once. The specimen was naive CD8+ T cells sorted from blood. These receptors came from a man aged 18-30 years in good health.

The chain uses TRBV27 and TRBJ2-2; possibly TRBD2 for D (10 bases). This CDR3 comprises 20 residues. Germline lookup yields CDR1 MNHEY and CDR2 SMNVEV (reference sequence). V lost 0 bases, J lost 7 bases, and 27 bases lay in between. In DNA, the CDR3 is TGTGCCAGCAGTTTATCGGGACAGGGCGTCCTAGCGGGAGAAGACGGGGAGCTGTTTTTT. Translated, it gives CASSLSGQGVLAGEDGELFF.

This chain connects TRBV7-9 to TRBJ1-1; D gene ambiguous. Germline-derived CDR1 and CDR2 are SEHNR and FQNEAQ (reference sequence). V lost 8 bases and J 3 bases, leaving 10 bases between the germline ends. This CDR3 contains 12 residues. The CDR3 nucleotides are TGTGCCAGCGCTCGGGTGGACACTGAAGCTTTCTTT. Translated, it gives CASARVDTEAFF.

The chain couples TRBV11-2 to TRBJ2-5; D is perhaps TRBD1 (5 bases). V was cut by 1 base and J by 0 bases, with 18 bases left in between. The CDR3 covers 18 residues. Germline CDR1 reads SGHAT; CDR2 reads FQNNGV. The CDR3 DNA reads TGTGCCAGCAGCTTAGTACCCCTCACAGGAGCGTACCAAGAGACCCAGTACTTC. Its translation is CASSLVPLTGAYQETQYF.

The rearrangement joins TRBV7-6 to TRBJ2-2, with 14 bases fitting TRBD2. The CDR3 runs 16 residues. After removal of 5 bases from V and 8 bases from J, the junction contained 7 bases not matched to a gene. The germline gives CDR1 SGHVS, CDR2 FNYEAQ. DNA for the CDR3: TGTGCCAGCAGCCCCGGACTAGCGGGAGGCGGTGGGGAGCTGTTTTTT. It encodes CASSPGLAGGGGELFF.

As concerns this clone: This CDR3 is also generated by other DNA sequences in the sample. V is TRBV25-1 and J is TRBJ2-7, with D unclear. V lost 4 bases, J lost 4 bases, and 5 bases lay in between. The CDR3 consists of 11 residues. Germline-derived CDR1 and CDR2 are MGHDK and SYGVNS. The CDR3 coding sequence is TGTGCCAGCAGTGGGGTTTACGAGCAGTACTTC. This gives the protein CASSGVYEQYF.

The rearrangement uses TRBV27 and TRBJ2-2; D call uncertain. In germline, CDR1 is MNHEY, CDR2 SMNVEV (reference sequence). This CDR3 has 12 amino acids. Trimming left V 4 bases short and J 6 bases short, with 6 bases between. Written as DNA, the CDR3 is TGTGCCAGCAGTTCCCCCCCCGGGGAGCTGTTTTTT. It translates to CASSSPPGELFF.

V and J are TRBV19 and TRBJ2-1; the match to TRBD2 covers 9 bases. Germline V gene lookup returns CDR1 LNHDA and CDR2 SQIVND (reference sequence). V lost 2 bases and J lost 4; bases outside the gene matches: 3. The CDR3 is 15 amino acids. In DNA form, the CDR3 reads TGTGCCAGTAGTATACTGAGCGGGAGGTACAATGAGCAGTTCTTC. It yields the protein CASSILSGRYNEQFF.

This rearrangement joins TRBV29-1 to TRBJ2-3, with unresolved D. The germline V and J ends were trimmed by 3 bases and 1 base, with 8 bases remaining between them. This CDR3 is 13 amino acids long. Germline V gene lookup returns CDR1 SQVTM and CDR2 ANQGSEA. The CDR3 DNA follows: TGCAGCGTTGATCAGAGGCGCACAGATACGCAGTATTTT. Protein: CSVDQRRTDTQYF.

V is TRBV29-1 and J is TRBJ1-1; 7 bases match TRBD1. Trimming at V came to 4 bases and at J to 11 bases, leaving 7 bases not matched to a gene. The CDR3 covers 11 residues. CDR1 and CDR2 from the germline V gene are SQVTM and ANQGSEA. The DNA for the CDR3 is TGCAGCGTTGTAGGGGACAGCGACGCTTTCTTT. It encodes CSVVGDSDAFF.

V and J are TRBV7-9 and TRBJ2-7, with 7 nucleotides matching TRBD2. V trimming: 2 bases; J trimming: 3 bases; junction bases outside the gene matches: 7. The germline gives CDR1 SEHNR, CDR2 FQNEAQ (reference sequence). The CDR3 covers 15 residues. The CDR3 nucleotides are TGTGCCAGCAGCTTAAGGGAGGCGGGAGTCTACGAGCAGTACTTC. Encoded protein: CASSLREAGVYEQYF.

The chain joins TRBV14 to TRBJ2-2; 7 bases map to TRBD2. The CDR3 totals 18 residues. With 3 bases clipped from V and 2 bases from J, the junction kept 12 bases outside the gene matches. The V gene's germline CDR1 is SGHDN and CDR2 FVKESK. The CDR3 loop is CASSQDPTGGGNTGELFF. CDR3 DNA sequence: TGTGCCAGCAGCCAGGACCCCACGGGGGGTGGAAACACCGGGGAGCTGTTTTTT.

This chain uses TRBV6-5 with TRBJ2-2; 7 nucleotides line up with TRBD2. Germline assignment: CDR1 MNHEY and CDR2 SVGAGI. The CDR3 is 14 amino acids. With V trimmed by 7 bases and J by 1 base, 3 bases remained unmatched. CDR3 protein: CASTAGVNTGELFF. In DNA, the CDR3 is TGTGCCAGCACGGCGGGAGTGAACACCGGGGAGCTGTTTTTT.

V usage is TRBV5-6 and J usage is TRBJ2-1; D is unresolved. The CDR3 runs to 13 residues. CDR1 and CDR2 (germline): SGHDT, YYEEEE. Trimming took off 3 bases at V and 6 bases at J, with 10 bases between the two ends. Here the CDR3 reads CASSSKDVNEQFF. CDR3 coding DNA: TGTGCCAGCAGCTCGAAGGACGTCAATGAGCAGTTCTTC.

V usage is TRBV7-8 and J usage is TRBJ2-3; D gene ambiguous. Germline lookup yields CDR1 SGHVS and CDR2 FQNEAQ. There are 13 residues in the CDR3. The V end was cut by 3 bases, the J end by 6 bases, with 10 bases between. CDR3 protein: CASSLVFGDTQYF. Here the CDR3 DNA reads TGTGCCAGCAGCTTGGTGTTCGGGGATACGCAGTATTTT.

Note on this clone: The identical CDR3 is also encoded by other nucleotide sequences in the sample. This chain joins TRBV13 and TRBJ2-7; D not resolved. The CDR3 extends over 13 amino acids. Germline assignment: CDR1 PRHDT and CDR2 FYEKMQ (reference sequence). The V end was cut by 0 bases, the J end by 3 bases, with 6 bases between. Here the CDR3 reads CASSLGKGYEQYF. The DNA for the CDR3 is TGTGCCAGCAGCTTAGGTAAGGGCTACGAGCAGTACTTC.

V gene TRBV27 combines with J gene TRBJ2-5; TRBD2 aligns across 12 bases. J was trimmed by 1 base and V by 7 bases; bases with no gene match: 10. This CDR3 comprises 17 residues. Per the germline V gene, CDR1 is MNHEY and CDR2 is SMNVEV (reference sequence). The CDR3 bases are TGTGCCAGCACCCCTCTAGCGGGGGGGCCCTCCCAAGAGACCCAGTACTTC. Its protein is CASTPLAGGPSQETQYF.

About this clone: This specimen includes other DNA sequences encoding the same CDR3. V is TRBV27 and J is TRBJ2-3; D gene unclear. V lost 9 bases to trimming and J lost 2 bases, with 6 bases between them. This CDR3 comprises 11 residues. CDR1 MNHEY and CDR2 SMNVEV come from the germline V gene (reference sequence). The CDR3 nucleotides read TGTGCCAGTTCGGCCACAGATACGCAGTATTTT. It yields the protein CASSATDTQYF.

The rearrangement uses TRBV7-6 and TRBJ2-3, with D possibly TRBD2 on 5 matching bases. Trimming stripped 2 bases from V and 5 bases from J, with 11 bases between. CDR1 is SGHVS and CDR2 is FNYEAQ in the germline V gene. CDR3 length: 14 residues. The CDR3 DNA is TGTGCCAGCAGCTTAACACGGGCGGGAGATACGCAGTATTTT. Amino acid sequence: CASSLTRAGDTQYF.

This rearrangement joins TRBV6-1 to TRBJ2-5; no reliable D call. The germline gives CDR1 MNHNS, CDR2 SASEGT. The CDR3 extends over 13 amino acids. V dropped 3 bases and J dropped 4 bases, with 9 bases sitting between them. DNA for the CDR3: TGTGCCAGCAGTGATAACAGACGAGAGACCCAGTACTTC. As protein: CASSDNRRETQYF.